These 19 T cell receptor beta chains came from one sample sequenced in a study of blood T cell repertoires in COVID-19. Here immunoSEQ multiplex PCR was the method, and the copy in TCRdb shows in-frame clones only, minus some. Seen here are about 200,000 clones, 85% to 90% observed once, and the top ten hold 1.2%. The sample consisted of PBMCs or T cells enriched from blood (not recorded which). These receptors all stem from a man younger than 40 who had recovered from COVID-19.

CDR3 nucleotide sequence: TGCAGGTTAGGGGGGGTCTCCTACAATGAGCAGTTCTTC. This encodes CRLGGVSYNEQFF. The J gene is TRBJ2-1, the V gene TRBV29-1; D might be TRBD2 (7 bases). The germline V gene has CDR1 SQVTM and CDR2 ANQGSEA. The length of the CDR3 is 13 residues.

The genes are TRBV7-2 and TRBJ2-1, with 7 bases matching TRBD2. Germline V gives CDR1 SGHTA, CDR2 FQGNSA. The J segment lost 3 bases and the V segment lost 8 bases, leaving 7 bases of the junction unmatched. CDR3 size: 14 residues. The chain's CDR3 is CASGSGTNYNEQFF. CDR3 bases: TGTGCCAGCGGCTCCGGGACTAACTACAATGAGCAGTTCTTC.

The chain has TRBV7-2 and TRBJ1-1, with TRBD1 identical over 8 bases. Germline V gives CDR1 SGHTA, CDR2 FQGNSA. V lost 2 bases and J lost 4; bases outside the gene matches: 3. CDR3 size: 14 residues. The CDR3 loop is CASSLLTGVTEAFF. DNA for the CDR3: TGTGCCAGCAGCTTATTGACAGGGGTCACTGAAGCTTTCTTT.

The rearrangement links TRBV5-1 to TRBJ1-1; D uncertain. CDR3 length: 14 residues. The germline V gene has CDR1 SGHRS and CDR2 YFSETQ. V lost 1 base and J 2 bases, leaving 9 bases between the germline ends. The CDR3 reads CASSLSEVNTEAFF. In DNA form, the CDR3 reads TGCGCCAGCAGCTTGTCCGAGGTAAACACTGAAGCTTTCTTT.

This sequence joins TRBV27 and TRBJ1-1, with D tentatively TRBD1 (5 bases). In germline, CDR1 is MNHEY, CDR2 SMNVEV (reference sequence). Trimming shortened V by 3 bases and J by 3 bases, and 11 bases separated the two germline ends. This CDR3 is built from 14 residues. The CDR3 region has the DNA TGTGCCAGCAGTTTTCAGGGAGGGGACACTGAAGCTTTCTTT. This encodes CASSFQGGDTEAFF.

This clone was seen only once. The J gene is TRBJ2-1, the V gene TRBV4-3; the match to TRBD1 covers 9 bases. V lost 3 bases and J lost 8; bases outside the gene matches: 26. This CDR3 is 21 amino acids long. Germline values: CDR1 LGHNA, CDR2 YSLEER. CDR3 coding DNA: TGCGCCAGCAGCCAGCACCGGGGACAGGGTTTCTCTCGCGGCCTCTTCGATGAGCAGTTCTTC. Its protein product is CASSQHRGQGFSRGLFDEQFF.

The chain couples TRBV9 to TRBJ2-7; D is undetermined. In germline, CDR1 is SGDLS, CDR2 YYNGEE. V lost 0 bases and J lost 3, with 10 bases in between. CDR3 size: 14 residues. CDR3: CASSVGYGDYEQYF. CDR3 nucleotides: TGTGCCAGCAGCGTAGGGTATGGAGACTACGAGCAGTACTTC. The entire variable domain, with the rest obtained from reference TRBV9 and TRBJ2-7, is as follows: DSGVTQTPKHLITATGQRVTLRCSPRSGDLSVYWYQQSLDQGLQFLIQYYNGEERAKGNILERFSAQQFPDLHSELNLSSLELGDSALYFCASSVGYGDYEQYFGPGTRLTVT.

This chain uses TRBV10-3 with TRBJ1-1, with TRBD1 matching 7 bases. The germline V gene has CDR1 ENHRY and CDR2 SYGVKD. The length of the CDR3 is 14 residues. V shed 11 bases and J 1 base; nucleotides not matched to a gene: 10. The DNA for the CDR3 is TGTGCCGCGAACCCCGGGACAGCGAACACTGAAGCTTTCTTT. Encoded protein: CAANPGTANTEAFF.

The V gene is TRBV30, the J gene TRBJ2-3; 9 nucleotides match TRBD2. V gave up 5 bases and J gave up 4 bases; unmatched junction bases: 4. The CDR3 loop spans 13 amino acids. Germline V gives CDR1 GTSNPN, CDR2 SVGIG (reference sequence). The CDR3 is CAWGSGSADTQYF. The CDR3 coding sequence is TGTGCCTGGGGTAGCGGGAGCGCAGATACGCAGTATTTT.

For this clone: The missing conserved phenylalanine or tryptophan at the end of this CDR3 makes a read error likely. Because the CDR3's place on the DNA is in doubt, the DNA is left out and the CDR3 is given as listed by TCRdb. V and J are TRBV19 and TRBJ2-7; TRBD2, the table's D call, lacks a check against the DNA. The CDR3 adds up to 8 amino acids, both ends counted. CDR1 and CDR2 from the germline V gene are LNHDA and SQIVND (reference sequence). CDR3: CASSMTRR.

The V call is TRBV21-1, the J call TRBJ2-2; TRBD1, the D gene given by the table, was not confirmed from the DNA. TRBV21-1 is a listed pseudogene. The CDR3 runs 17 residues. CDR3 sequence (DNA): TGTGCCAGCATCCCCAAGGGGCGAAAGTCGAACACCGGGGAGCTGTTTTTT. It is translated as CASIPKGRKSNTGELFF.

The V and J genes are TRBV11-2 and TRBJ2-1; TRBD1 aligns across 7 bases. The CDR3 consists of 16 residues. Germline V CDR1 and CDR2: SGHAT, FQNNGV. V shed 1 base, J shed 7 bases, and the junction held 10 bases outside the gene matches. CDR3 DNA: TGTGCCAGCAGCTTAGCGAGTAAGGGGGCGCGGAATGAGCAGTTCTTC. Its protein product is CASSLASKGARNEQFF. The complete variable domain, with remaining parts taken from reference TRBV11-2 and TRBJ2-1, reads EAGVAQSPRYKIIEKRQSVAFWCNPISGHATLYWYQQILGQGPKLLIQFQNNGVVDDSQLPKDRFSAERLKGVDSTLKIQPAKLEDSAVYLCASSLASKGARNEQFFGPGTRLTVL.

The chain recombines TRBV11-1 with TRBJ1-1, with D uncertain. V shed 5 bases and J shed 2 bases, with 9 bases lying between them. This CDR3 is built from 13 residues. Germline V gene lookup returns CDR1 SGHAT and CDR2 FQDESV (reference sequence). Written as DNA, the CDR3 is TGTGCCAGCAGCCAACAGAGAAACACTGAAGCTTTCTTT. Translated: CASSQQRNTEAFF.

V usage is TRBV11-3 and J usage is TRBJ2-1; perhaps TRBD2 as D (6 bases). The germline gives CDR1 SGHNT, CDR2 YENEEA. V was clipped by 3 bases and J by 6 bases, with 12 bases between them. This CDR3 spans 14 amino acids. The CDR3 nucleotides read TGTGCCAGCAGCTTTAGCGGCGTCGGCAATGAGCAGTTCTTC. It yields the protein CASSFSGVGNEQFF.

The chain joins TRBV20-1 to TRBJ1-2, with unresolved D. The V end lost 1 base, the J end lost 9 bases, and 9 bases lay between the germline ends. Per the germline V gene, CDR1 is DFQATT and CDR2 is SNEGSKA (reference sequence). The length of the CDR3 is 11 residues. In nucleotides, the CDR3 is TGCAGTGCTAGAGCTAGGAAGAGCTACACCTTC. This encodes CSARARKSYTF.

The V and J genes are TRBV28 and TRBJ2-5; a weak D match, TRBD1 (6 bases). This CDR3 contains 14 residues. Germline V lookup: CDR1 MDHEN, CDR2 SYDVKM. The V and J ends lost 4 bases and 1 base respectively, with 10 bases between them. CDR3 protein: CASSSLDSQETQYF. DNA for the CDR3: TGTGCCAGCAGTTCCCTGGACAGCCAAGAGACCCAGTACTTC.

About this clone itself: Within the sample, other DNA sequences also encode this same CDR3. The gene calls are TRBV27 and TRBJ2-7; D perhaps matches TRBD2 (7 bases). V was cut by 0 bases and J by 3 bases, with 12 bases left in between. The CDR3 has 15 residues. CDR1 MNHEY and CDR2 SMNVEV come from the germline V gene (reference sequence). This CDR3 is CASSLSSGGSYEQYF. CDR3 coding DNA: TGTGCCAGCAGTTTATCGTCGGGGGGCAGCTACGAGCAGTACTTC.

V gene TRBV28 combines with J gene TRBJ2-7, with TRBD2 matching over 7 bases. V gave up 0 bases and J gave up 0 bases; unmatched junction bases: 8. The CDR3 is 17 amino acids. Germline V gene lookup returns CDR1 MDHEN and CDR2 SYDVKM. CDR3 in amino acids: CASSLWLAGTNSYEQYF. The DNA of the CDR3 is TGTGCCAGCAGTTTATGGTTGGCCGGGACTAACTCCTACGAGCAGTACTTC.

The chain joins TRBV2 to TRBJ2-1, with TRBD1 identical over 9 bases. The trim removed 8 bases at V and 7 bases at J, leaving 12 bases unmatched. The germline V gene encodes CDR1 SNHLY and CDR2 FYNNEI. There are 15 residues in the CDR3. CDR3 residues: CASGGTGKKTNEQFF. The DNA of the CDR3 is TGTGCCAGCGGGGGGACAGGGAAGAAAACTAATGAGCAGTTCTTC.